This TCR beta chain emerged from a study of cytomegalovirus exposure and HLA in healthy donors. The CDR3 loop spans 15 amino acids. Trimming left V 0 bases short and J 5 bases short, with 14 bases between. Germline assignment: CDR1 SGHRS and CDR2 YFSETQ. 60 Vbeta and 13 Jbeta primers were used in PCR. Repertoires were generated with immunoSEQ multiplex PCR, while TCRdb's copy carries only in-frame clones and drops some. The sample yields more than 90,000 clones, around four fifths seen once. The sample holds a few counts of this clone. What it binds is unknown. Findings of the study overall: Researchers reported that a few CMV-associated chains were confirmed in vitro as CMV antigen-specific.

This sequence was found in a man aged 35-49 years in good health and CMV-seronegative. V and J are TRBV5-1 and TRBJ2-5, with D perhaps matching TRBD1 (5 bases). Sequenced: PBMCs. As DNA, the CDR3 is TGCGCCAGCAGCTTGGGGACACTGGATGGGGAGACCCAGTACTTC. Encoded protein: CASSLGTLDGETQYF.